Listed below are T cell receptor beta chains from one sample, sequenced in a study of shared clonotypes between healthy human individuals. The method was immunoSEQ multiplex PCR; TCRdb's version includes in-frame clones alone and lacks a portion of them. The sample yields about 2.4 million clones, roughly 93% seen once. The sample consisted of naive CD4+ T cells from PBMCs. These receptors were obtained from a man aged 18-30 years in good health. Some clones in this sample may be carry-over from other donors' samples. Both conserved end residues are part of each CDR3. D genes are given only for firm matches. Some rows have no size entry. The others give once, few or many, or a class for an expanded clone.

J gene: TRBJ2-7; D gene: NA; V gene: TRBV6-1; CDR3 length: 16; clone size: NA; CDR3 DNA: TGTGCCAGCAGTGAAGGCCCCGGCAGATCCTCCTACGAGCAGTACTTC; CDR3 protein: CASSEGPGRSSYEQYF
J gene: TRBJ2-3; D gene: TRBD1; V gene: TRBV7-2; CDR3 length: 14; clone size: NA; CDR3 DNA: TGTGCCAGCAGCCCGGGACAGCGCACAGATACGCAGTATTTT; CDR3 protein: CASSPGQRTDTQYF
J gene: TRBJ2-1; D gene: NA; V gene: TRBV5-1; CDR3 length: 14; clone size: NA; CDR3 DNA: TGCGCCAGCAGCTTTCGCTCCTCCTACAATGAGCAGTTCTTC; CDR3 protein: CASSFRSSYNEQFF
J gene: TRBJ2-1; D gene: TRBD2; V gene: TRBV5-4; CDR3 length: 14; clone size: NA; CDR3 DNA: TGTGCCAGCAGCCCCGGCGGGGGAGTCGATGAGCAGTTCTTC; CDR3 protein: CASSPGGGVDEQFF
J gene: TRBJ2-5; D gene: TRBD2; V gene: TRBV28; CDR3 length: 12; clone size: few; CDR3 DNA: TGTGCCAGCAAGACTAGCGGAGAGACCCAGTACTTC; CDR3 protein: CASKTSGETQYF
J gene: TRBJ1-4; D gene: TRBD1; V gene: TRBV6-1; CDR3 length: 15; clone size: NA; CDR3 DNA: TGTGCCAGCAGTGAACGGGACAGGGTGCATGAAAAACTGTTTTTT; CDR3 protein: CASSERDRVHEKLFF
J gene: TRBJ1-3; D gene: TRBD1; V gene: TRBV6-1; CDR3 length: 14; clone size: once; CDR3 DNA: TGTGCCAGCAGGCCTGACAGGGGGTTTAACACCATATATTTT; CDR3 protein: CASRPDRGFNTIYF
J gene: TRBJ2-5; D gene: NA; V gene: TRBV5-1; CDR3 length: 16; clone size: NA; CDR3 DNA: TGCGCCAGCAGCTTGGGGGGGGCGCTAGCCCAAGAGACCCAGTACTTC; CDR3 protein: CASSLGGALAQETQYF
J gene: TRBJ1-5; D gene: NA; V gene: TRBV19; CDR3 length: 15; clone size: NA; CDR3 DNA: TGTGCCAGTAACGGCGGACCACGGAGCAATCAGCCCCAGCATTTT; CDR3 protein: CASNGGPRSNQPQHF
J gene: TRBJ1-4; D gene: NA; V gene: TRBV29-1; CDR3 length: 13; clone size: NA; CDR3 DNA: TGCAGCGTCTCCAGGGCGTCGAATGAAAAACTGTTTTTT; CDR3 protein: CSVSRASNEKLFF
J gene: TRBJ1-1; D gene: NA; V gene: TRBV28; CDR3 length: 12; clone size: NA; CDR3 DNA: TGTGCCAGCAGTTTATGGGGGTTTGAAGCTTTCTTT; CDR3 protein: CASSLWGFEAFF
J gene: TRBJ2-1; D gene: TRBD2; V gene: TRBV4-1; CDR3 length: 15; clone size: NA; CDR3 DNA: TGCGCCAGCAGGCAAGCGGGAGGGAGATGGGATGAGCAGTTCTTC; CDR3 protein: CASRQAGGRWDEQFF